This is a list of T cell receptor beta chains from one sample in a study of control samples from healthy donors and cancer patients. Using immunoSEQ multiplex PCR, the repertoire was profiled, and TCRdb retains in-frame clones only, with some absent. Among about 150,000 clones listed, about 94% were seen once. Material for sequencing was PBMCs. Source of these receptors: a man between 60 and 75 years old with colorectal cancer. Both conserved end residues are part of each CDR3. Each record gives: CDR3 DNA, CDR3 protein, D gene, J gene, clone size, V gene. The D gene is left open where the match is weak. Rows may omit the clone size; those that give it use once, few, many or a size class.

DNA: TGTGCCAGCAGCTTGGGAGGGGTCGGCTCTGAAGCTTTCTTT
CDR3: CASSLGGVGSEAFF
D: -
J: TRBJ1-1
size: -
V: TRBV11-2

DNA: TGTGCCAGCAGCACAAGCAGGGACAGGGCTGGCTACACCTTC
CDR3: CASSTSRDRAGYTF
D: TRBD1
J: TRBJ1-2
size: -
V: TRBV9

DNA: TGTGCCAGCAGCCTCCCGACTGTCCCCCGCGGAGATACGCAGTATTTT
CDR3: CASSLPTVPRGDTQYF
D: -
J: TRBJ2-3
size: -
V: TRBV13

DNA: TGTGCCAGCAGTTGGCGGGGGGGACCCTACGAGCAGTACTTC
CDR3: CASSWRGGPYEQYF
D: TRBD2
J: TRBJ2-7
size: -
V: TRBV27

DNA: TGTGCCAGCTGTCGGGAATCGAACACCGGGGAGCTGTTTTTT
CDR3: CASCRESNTGELFF
D: -
J: TRBJ2-2
size: -
V: TRBV2

DNA: TGCAGCGTTACTCCGCGCTCTGGAAACACCATATATTTT
CDR3: CSVTPRSGNTIYF
D: -
J: TRBJ1-3
size: -
V: TRBV29-1

DNA: TGTGCCAGCAGTCCGACAGGGTACGAGCAGTACTTC
CDR3: CASSPTGYEQYF
D: TRBD1
J: TRBJ2-7
size: -
V: TRBV12-3/TRBV12-4

DNA: TGTGCCAGCAGTTCCCAATCCTACGAGCAGTACTTC
CDR3: CASSSQSYEQYF
D: -
J: TRBJ2-7
size: -
V: TRBV3-1/TRBV3-2

DNA: TGTGCCATCAGTCCAGAGTACGAGCAGTACTTC
CDR3: CAISPEYEQYF
D: -
J: TRBJ2-7
size: once
V: TRBV10-3

DNA: TGTGCCAGCAGCCAAGCAGCCCTAAGCTATGGCTACACCTTC
CDR3: CASSQAALSYGYTF
D: -
J: TRBJ1-2
size: -
V: TRBV3-1/TRBV3-2

DNA: TGCGCCAGCAGCTTACCGGCCCAAGAGACCCAGTACTTC
CDR3: CASSLPAQETQYF
D: -
J: TRBJ2-5
size: -
V: TRBV5-1

DNA: TGCGCCAGCAGCCAAGGGCCGGCTAGCGGGGGGGGAGAGACCCAGTACTTC
CDR3: CASSQGPASGGGETQYF
D: TRBD2
J: TRBJ2-5
size: -
V: TRBV4-1

DNA: TGTGCCAGCAGCTTGGCGATAGGGGGACAAACGATTTCACCCCTCCACTTT
CDR3: CASSLAIGGQTISPLHF
D: -
J: TRBJ1-6
size: -
V: TRBV5-4

DNA: TGTGCCAGCAGTGATAGGGATGAGCAGTTCTTC
CDR3: CASSDRDEQFF
D: -
J: TRBJ2-1
size: -
V: TRBV6-6

DNA: TGTGCTAGTGGTTTGGTACCCTCGGGCAATGAGCAGTTCTTC
CDR3: CASGLVPSGNEQFF
D: -
J: TRBJ2-1
size: -
V: TRBV12-5

DNA: TGTGCCAGCAGTTACTCGGGAGGACGCCTGGGAAACACCATATATTTT
CDR3: CASSYSGGRLGNTIYF
D: -
J: TRBJ1-3
size: -
V: TRBV6-5

DNA: TGTGCCAGCAGCCCACGGCCGGGACAGATTTACGGCTACACCTTC
CDR3: CASSPRPGQIYGYTF
D: TRBD1
J: TRBJ1-2
size: -
V: TRBV27

DNA: TGTGCCAGTAAGACCAGGGGCGCTGGAAACACCATATATTTT
CDR3: CASKTRGAGNTIYF
D: -
J: TRBJ1-3
size: -
V: TRBV19

DNA: TGTGCCAGCGTTGCCCGGGTTGGCTACGAGCAGTACTTC
CDR3: CASVARVGYEQYF
D: -
J: TRBJ2-7
size: -
V: TRBV11-2

DNA: TGTGCCAGCAGCCAAGAGGAACAGATTGACACTGAAGCTTTCTTT
CDR3: CASSQEEQIDTEAFF
D: -
J: TRBJ1-1
size: -
V: TRBV4-2

DNA: TGCGCCAGCAGCTTTGGGGACAGAGCCAATGAGCAGTTCTTC
CDR3: CASSFGDRANEQFF
D: TRBD1
J: TRBJ2-1
size: once
V: TRBV5-1

DNA: TGTGCCAGCAGTTTCTACCCCGACACAACAGAACCCCAAGAGACCCAGTACTTC
CDR3: CASSFYPDTTEPQETQYF
D: -
J: TRBJ2-5
size: -
V: TRBV6-2/TRBV6-3

DNA: TGTGCCAGCAGTGAAGGGGTGGGGAACACCATATATTTT
CDR3: CASSEGVGNTIYF
D: -
J: TRBJ1-3
size: -
V: TRBV2

DNA: TGTGCCAGCAGCCAGACAGGATCAACCTACGAGCAGTACTTC
CDR3: CASSQTGSTYEQYF
D: -
J: TRBJ2-7
size: -
V: TRBV6-2/TRBV6-3

DNA: TGTGCCAGCAGTTTCCGATACGACTACCCTGGCGATGAGCAGTTCTTC
CDR3: CASSFRYDYPGDEQFF
D: -
J: TRBJ2-1
size: -
V: TRBV6-5

DNA: TGTGCCAGCAGCGTAGCTCCAGGGGGCGTTACAGATACGCAGTATTTT
CDR3: CASSVAPGGVTDTQYF
D: TRBD1
J: TRBJ2-3
size: -
V: TRBV7-8

DNA: TGTGCCAGCAGTGGATGGGCTAGCACAGATACGCAGTATTTT
CDR3: CASSGWASTDTQYF
D: -
J: TRBJ2-3
size: -
V: TRBV2

DNA: TGTGCCAGTAGTACGACAGGGCCCTCATCTGGAAACACCATATATTTT
CDR3: CASSTTGPSSGNTIYF
D: TRBD1
J: TRBJ1-3
size: -
V: TRBV19

DNA: TGTGCCAGCTCATCCAATTATGTTACGTCCGAGACCCAGTACTTC
CDR3: CASSSNYVTSETQYF
D: -
J: TRBJ2-5
size: -
V: TRBV18

DNA: TGTGCCAGCAGCTTCGGAGGGTACGAGCAGTACTTC
CDR3: CASSFGGYEQYF
D: -
J: TRBJ2-7
size: -
V: TRBV5-5

DNA: TGTGCCTGGAACGGCCAGGGAGGCACCGGGGAGCTGTTTTTT
CDR3: CAWNGQGGTGELFF
D: -
J: TRBJ2-2
size: -
V: TRBV30

DNA: TGTGCCAGTAGTATAGTAGGACAGGTTTACGGCTACACCTTC
CDR3: CASSIVGQVYGYTF
D: TRBD1
J: TRBJ1-2
size: -
V: TRBV19

DNA: TGTGCCAGTAGTATAGCGGGGAGGGCCACCGGGGAGCTGTTTTTT
CDR3: CASSIAGRATGELFF
D: TRBD2
J: TRBJ2-2
size: once
V: TRBV19

DNA: TGCGCCAGCAGCTTTGGGACAGGGGCTAATGAAAAACTGTTTTTT
CDR3: CASSFGTGANEKLFF
D: TRBD1
J: TRBJ1-4
size: -
V: TRBV5-1

DNA: TGTGCCAGCAGCTCGACAGGGACCTACGAGCAGTACTTC
CDR3: CASSSTGTYEQYF
D: TRBD1
J: TRBJ2-7
size: -
V: TRBV12-3/TRBV12-4

DNA: TGTGCCAGCAGCCGGAGCTCCTACGAGCAGTACTTC
CDR3: CASSRSSYEQYF
D: -
J: TRBJ2-7
size: -
V: TRBV12-3/TRBV12-4

DNA: TGTGCCAGCAGTTTCCGGGGGGCCGGGGAGCTGTTTTTT
CDR3: CASSFRGAGELFF
D: TRBD2
J: TRBJ2-2
size: -
V: TRBV27

DNA: TGCGCCAGCAGTGAGTCCTCCGGGACAGTGGATTATAGCAATCAGCCCCAGCATTTT
CDR3: CASSESSGTVDYSNQPQHF
D: TRBD1
J: TRBJ1-5
size: -
V: TRBV10-2

DNA: TGTGCCAGCAGCTTGGATAGGGAATGGGGTACGCAGTATTTT
CDR3: CASSLDREWGTQYF
D: -
J: TRBJ2-3
size: -
V: TRBV5-4

DNA: TGTGCCATCAGTGACCCAGCGGGGGCCTACGAGCAGTACTTC
CDR3: CAISDPAGAYEQYF
D: TRBD2
J: TRBJ2-7
size: -
V: TRBV10-3

DNA: TGTGCCAGCAGGGGCCTTATAGGGACAGATACGCAGTATTTT
CDR3: CASRGLIGTDTQYF
D: -
J: TRBJ2-3
size: -
V: TRBV2

DNA: TGTGCCAGCAGTTTCCGAACCACGACAGCCACCGGTTCCTACGAGCAGTACTTC
CDR3: CASSFRTTTATGSYEQYF
D: -
J: TRBJ2-7
size: once
V: TRBV27

DNA: TGCGCCAGCAGCAGACACGTAAGCACAGATACGCAGTATTTT
CDR3: CASSRHVSTDTQYF
D: -
J: TRBJ2-3
size: -
V: TRBV5-1

DNA: TGTGCCAGCTCACCCCAGAGAGAGAACACTGAAGCTTTCTTT
CDR3: CASSPQRENTEAFF
D: -
J: TRBJ1-1
size: -
V: TRBV18

DNA: TGCGCCAGCAGCCAAGATCACGGAGAAGCTTTCTTT
CDR3: CASSQDHGEAFF
D: -
J: TRBJ1-1
size: -
V: TRBV4-3

DNA: TGTGCCAGTAGTATCGCCGGGACAGCCTATCAGCCCCAGCATTTT
CDR3: CASSIAGTAYQPQHF
D: TRBD1
J: TRBJ1-5
size: -
V: TRBV19